Sequencing of this T cell receptor (beta chain) was carried out in a study of T cell responses to AZD1222 COVID-19 vaccine. Germline CDR1 is KGHDR and CDR2 is SFDVKD. This CDR3 comprises 14 residues. Trimming took 4 bases from V and 6 from J; bases not matched to a gene: 3. Study-wide findings and caveats: Seropositive AZD1222 recipients at baseline numbered only five or six. Spike-specific TCRs gained breadth and depth after people received two AZD1222 doses. Nearly half of the spike-specific TCRs reportedly recognize variant regions that carry no mutations.

The data were produced by immunoSEQ multiplex PCR, yet TCRdb's version contains in-frame clones alone and is incomplete. The repertoire has about 73,000 clones, about 88% of them found once; the top ten carry 9.3%. A word on this clone: Its specificity is not known.

The sequenced sample was peripheral blood, obtained 28 days after the second AZD1222 dose. V usage is TRBV24-1 and J usage is TRBJ2-1, with 9 bases lining up with TRBD1. The origin of this receptor is an adult who received the AZD1222 COVID-19 vaccine. CDR3 sequence: CATSDPGQGNEQFF. CDR3 coding DNA: TGTGCCACCAGTGACCCGGGACAGGGCAATGAGCAGTTCTTC.